Listed below are T cell receptor beta chains from one sample, sequenced in a study of blood T cell repertoires in COVID-19. The repertoire was sequenced with immunoSEQ multiplex PCR; TCRdb's copy has only in-frame clones and lacks some. The repertoire holds around 130,000 clones, with 70% to 90% as singletons. Input material: peripheral blood. The receptors derive from an older woman with acute or convalescent COVID-19. The CDR3 runs from the conserved cysteine through the conserved F or W. Each record gives: V gene, J gene, D gene, clone size, CDR3 protein, CDR3 DNA. D genes are given only for firm matches. The size field is filled for only some rows; it gives once, few, many or a size class.

TRBV27,TRBJ1-1,NA,once,CASSARPGGNTEAFF,TGTGCCAGCAGTGCCCGCCCCGGGGGGAACACTGAAGCTTTCTTT
TRBV6-1,TRBJ2-1,TRBD1,NA,CASSDRDRPQFF,TGTGCCAGCAGTGACCGGGACAGACCCCAGTTCTTC
TRBV19,TRBJ1-5,TRBD1,NA,CASSISGTGTGKLSQPQHF,TGTGCCAGTAGCATTTCGGGAACCGGGACAGGGAAGTTGAGTCAGCCCCAGCATTTT
TRBV15,TRBJ2-5,NA,NA,CATSRGVGVAVYF,TGTGCCACCAGCAGAGGCGTCGGGGTAGCTGTGTACTTC
TRBV10-3,TRBJ2-1,NA,NA,CAIRKEDEQFF,TGTGCCATCAGGAAAGAGGATGAGCAGTTCTTC
TRBV20-1,TRBJ2-5,NA,NA,CSLERGETQYF,TGCTCCCTAGAGAGGGGGGAGACCCAGTACTTC
TRBV5-1,TRBJ1-1,TRBD1,NA,CASSYTRDRGRGTEAFF,TGCGCCAGCAGCTACACCCGGGACAGGGGGCGCGGGACTGAAGCTTTCTTT
TRBV14,TRBJ2-5,NA,NA,CASSQGLYQETQYF,TGTGCCAGCAGCCAAGGTCTGTACCAAGAGACCCAGTACTTC
TRBV10-3,TRBJ1-1,TRBD1,NA,CAISEQGAHTEAFF,TGTGCCATCAGTGAACAGGGGGCGCACACTGAAGCTTTCTTT
TRBV5-1,TRBJ1-1,NA,NA,CASSLGAGDTEAFF,TGCGCCAGCAGCTTGGGGGCAGGGGACACTGAAGCTTTCTTT
TRBV3-1/TRBV3-2,TRBJ2-3,TRBD2,NA,CASSQDFPASGRAGSDTQYF,TGTGCCAGCAGCCAAGATTTTCCCGCTAGCGGGAGGGCCGGATCAGATACGCAGTATTTT
TRBV18,TRBJ1-1,NA,NA,CASSPPTGNTEAFF,TGTGCCAGCTCACCGCCAACCGGGAACACTGAAGCTTTCTTT
TRBV5-5,TRBJ2-3,NA,NA,CASSSGQLTDTQYF,TGTGCCAGCAGCTCCGGACAGCTCACAGATACGCAGTATTTT
TRBV12-5,TRBJ2-1,TRBD1,NA,CASGLDTGTGTIF,TGTGCTAGTGGTTTGGATACCGGGACAGGGACGATCTTC
TRBV20-1,TRBJ2-7,TRBD2,few,CSASRAGGRGEQYF,TGCAGTGCTAGTCGAGCGGGAGGGCGAGGTGAGCAGTACTTC
TRBV3-1/TRBV3-2,TRBJ2-5,TRBD1,NA,CASSQVNRGRAGTQYF,TGTGCCAGCAGCCAAGTCAACAGGGGGCGAGCGGGGACCCAGTACTTC
TRBV2,TRBJ2-2,NA,NA,CASSKTSNTGELFF,TGTGCCAGCAGTAAGACTAGTAACACCGGGGAGCTGTTTTTT
TRBV24-1,TRBJ1-5,TRBD1,once,CATGTGSNQPQHF,TGTGCCACCGGGACAGGAAGTAATCAGCCCCAGCATTTT
TRBV7-9,TRBJ2-2,TRBD1,NA,CASSLGTGKGGELFF,TGTGCCAGCAGCTTAGGGACAGGGAAAGGCGGGGAGCTGTTTTTT
TRBV25-1,TRBJ2-7,TRBD1,NA,CASRRTGVYEQYF,TGTGCCAGCCGACGGACAGGGGTATACGAGCAGTACTTC
TRBV9,TRBJ2-1,NA,NA,CASSVLEGAYNEQFF,TGTGCCAGCAGCGTATTGGAGGGAGCCTACAATGAGCAGTTCTTC
TRBV9,TRBJ1-2,TRBD1,few,CASSSGTGELVHGYTF,TGTGCCAGCAGCTCCGGGACAGGGGAGTTGGTCCATGGCTACACCTTC
TRBV18,TRBJ2-2,NA,NA,CASSPQRQRGELFF,TGTGCCAGCTCACCCCAAAGACAGCGCGGGGAGCTGTTTTTT
TRBV19,TRBJ1-4,TRBD1,NA,CASSIGDRRGTNEKLFF,TGTGCCAGTAGTATTGGGGATCGCAGGGGGACTAATGAAAAACTGTTTTTT
TRBV7-8,TRBJ1-2,NA,NA,CASGAGRFNYGYTF,TGTGCCAGCGGAGCGGGACGCTTTAACTATGGCTACACCTTC
TRBV15,TRBJ2-1,NA,NA,CATSRDELPSDEQFF,TGTGCCACCAGCAGAGATGAACTGCCCTCTGATGAGCAGTTCTTC
TRBV28,TRBJ2-4,NA,few,CASSPRDMKNIQYF,TGTGCCAGCAGTCCCCGGGACATGAAAAACATTCAGTACTTC
TRBV10-3,TRBJ2-1,TRBD2,NA,CAISETAGGYNEQFF,TGTGCCATCAGTGAGACCGCGGGAGGGTACAATGAGCAGTTCTTC
TRBV18,TRBJ2-2,TRBD1,NA,CASSPGPEGQGARGELFF,TGTGCCAGCTCACCGGGTCCCGAAGGACAGGGGGCACGTGGGGAGCTGTTTTTT
TRBV11-3,TRBJ2-5,TRBD2,NA,CASSSRTSGAQETQYF,TGTGCCAGCAGCTCCCGGACTAGCGGAGCACAAGAGACCCAGTACTTC
TRBV7-2,TRBJ2-5,TRBD2,NA,CASSFFPTSGRRQGTQYF,TGTGCCAGCAGCTTTTTCCCCACTAGCGGGAGGCGGCAAGGGACCCAGTACTTC
TRBV11-2,TRBJ2-1,TRBD2,few,CASSFGGTVASYNEQFF,TGTGCCAGCAGCTTCGGGGGGACGGTGGCGTCCTACAATGAGCAGTTCTTC
TRBV5-1,TRBJ2-3,TRBD2,NA,CASTLVGGSFTDTQYF,TGCGCCAGCACCCTGGTGGGCGGGAGTTTTACAGATACGCAGTATTTT
TRBV5-6,TRBJ1-2,NA,NA,CASSLLGAGPTYGYTF,TGTGCCAGCAGCTTGTTGGGTGCAGGGCCGACCTATGGCTACACCTTC
TRBV7-3,TRBJ2-1,TRBD1,NA,CASSSGQGGEQFF,TGTGCCAGCAGCTCAGGACAGGGTGGTGAGCAGTTCTTC
TRBV27,TRBJ2-1,TRBD2,NA,CASSLRSIGRELGNYNEQFF,TGTGCCAGCAGTTTACGCTCGATAGGGCGGGAGCTGGGGAACTACAATGAGCAGTTCTTC
TRBV24-1,TRBJ2-3,TRBD1,NA,CATSDEGQGVRDTQYF,TGTGCCACCAGTGATGAAGGGCAGGGGGTAAGAGATACGCAGTATTTT
TRBV19,TRBJ2-3,TRBD2,NA,CASSIKASGRPDTQYF,TGTGCCAGTAGTATAAAGGCTAGCGGGAGGCCAGATACGCAGTATTTT
TRBV3-1/TRBV3-2,TRBJ1-1,NA,once,CASSQEGGGAFF,TGTGCCAGCAGCCAAGAGGGGGGTGGAGCTTTCTTT
TRBV25-1,TRBJ2-5,TRBD1,NA,CASSRGRETQYF,TGTGCCAGCAGCAGGGGGCGGGAGACCCAGTACTTC
TRBV28,TRBJ1-2,NA,NA,CASSSARADYGYTF,TGTGCCAGCAGTTCTGCGAGGGCTGATTATGGCTACACCTTC
TRBV6-5,TRBJ1-6,TRBD1,NA,CASSYSTTGAKSPLHF,TGTGCCAGCAGTTACTCGACGACAGGGGCTAAATCACCCCTCCACTTT
TRBV5-1,TRBJ2-1,TRBD2,NA,CASSLVPSGDYNEQFF,TGCGCCAGCAGCTTGGTACCTAGCGGGGACTACAATGAGCAGTTCTTC
TRBV10-3,TRBJ2-1,NA,NA,CAISEQWRGRGNEQFF,TGTGCCATCAGTGAGCAATGGAGGGGTCGCGGCAATGAGCAGTTCTTC
TRBV7-9,TRBJ1-2,NA,NA,CASSLMEGNYGYTF,TGTGCCAGCAGCTTAATGGAGGGAAACTATGGCTACACCTTC
TRBV14,TRBJ2-7,NA,NA,CASSQSLSYEQYF,TGTGCCAGCAGCCAAAGCCTCTCCTACGAGCAGTACTTC
TRBV19,TRBJ1-4,NA,NA,CASNPLGGGHEKLFF,TGTGCCAGCAACCCCCTGGGGGGGGGTCATGAAAAACTGTTTTTT
TRBV7-9,TRBJ1-6,NA,NA,CASSREDSPLHF,TGTGCCAGCAGTCGGGAGGATTCACCCCTCCACTTT
TRBV4-2,TRBJ2-7,TRBD2,NA,CASSQPFSSGNYEQYF,TGTGCCAGCAGCCAACCCTTTTCTAGCGGGAACTACGAGCAGTACTTC
TRBV30,TRBJ1-2,TRBD1,once,CAQRNRGRLGYTF,TGTGCCCAGAGGAACAGGGGGCGTCTTGGCTACACCTTC
TRBV10-3,TRBJ1-2,TRBD1,NA,CAISEPRTGENYGYTF,TGTGCCATCAGTGAGCCGAGGACAGGAGAGAACTATGGCTACACCTTC
TRBV7-9,TRBJ1-1,NA,NA,CASSLGGISTEAFF,TGTGCCAGCAGCTTAGGAGGTATAAGCACTGAAGCTTTCTTT
TRBV15,TRBJ2-1,TRBD1,NA,CATRGGQGIYNEQFF,TGTGCCACCAGGGGGGGACAGGGGATTTACAATGAGCAGTTCTTC